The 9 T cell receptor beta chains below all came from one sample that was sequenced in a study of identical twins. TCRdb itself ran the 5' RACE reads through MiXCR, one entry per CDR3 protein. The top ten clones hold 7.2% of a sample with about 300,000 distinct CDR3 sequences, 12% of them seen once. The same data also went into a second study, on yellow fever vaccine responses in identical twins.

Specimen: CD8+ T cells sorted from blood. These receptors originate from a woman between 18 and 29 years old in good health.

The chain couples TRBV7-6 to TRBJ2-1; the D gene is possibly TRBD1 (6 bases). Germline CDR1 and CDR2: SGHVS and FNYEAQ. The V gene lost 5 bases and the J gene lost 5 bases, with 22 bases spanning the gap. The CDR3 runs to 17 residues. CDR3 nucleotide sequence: TGTGCCAGCAGCCCGCACCCGACAGGCAACATAAACAATGAGCAGTTCTTC. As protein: CASSPHPTGNINNEQFF.

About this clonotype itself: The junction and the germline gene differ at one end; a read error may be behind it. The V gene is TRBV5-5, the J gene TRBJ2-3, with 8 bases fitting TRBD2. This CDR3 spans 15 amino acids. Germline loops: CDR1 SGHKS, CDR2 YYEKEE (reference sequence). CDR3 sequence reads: CAISGGLLCTDTQYF. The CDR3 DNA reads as TGTGCCATCAGCGGGGGACTCCTGTGCACAGATACGCAGTATTTT.

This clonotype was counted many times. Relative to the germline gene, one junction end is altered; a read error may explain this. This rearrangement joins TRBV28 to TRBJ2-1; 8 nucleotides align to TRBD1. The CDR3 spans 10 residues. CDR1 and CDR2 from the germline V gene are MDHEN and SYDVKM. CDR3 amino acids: CASGGTGKIF. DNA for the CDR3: TGTGCCAGCGGGGGGACAGGAAAAATCTTC.

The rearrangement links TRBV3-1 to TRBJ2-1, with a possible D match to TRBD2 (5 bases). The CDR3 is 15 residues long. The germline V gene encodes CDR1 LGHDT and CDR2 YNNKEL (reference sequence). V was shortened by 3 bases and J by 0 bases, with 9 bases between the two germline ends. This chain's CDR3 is CASSHATSSYNEQFF. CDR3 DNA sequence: TGTGCCAGCAGCCACGCCACTAGCTCCTACAATGAGCAGTTCTTC.

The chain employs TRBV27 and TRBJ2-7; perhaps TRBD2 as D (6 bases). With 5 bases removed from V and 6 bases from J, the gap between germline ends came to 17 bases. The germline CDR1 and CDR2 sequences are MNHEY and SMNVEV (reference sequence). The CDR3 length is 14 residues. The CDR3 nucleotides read TGTGCCAGCAGTAACGGGGGTAGTCAGTCCGAGCAGTACTTC. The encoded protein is CASSNGGSQSEQYF.

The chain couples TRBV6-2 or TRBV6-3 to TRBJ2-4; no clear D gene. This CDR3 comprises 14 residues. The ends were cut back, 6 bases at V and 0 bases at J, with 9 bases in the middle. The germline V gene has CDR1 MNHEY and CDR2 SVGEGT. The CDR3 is CASRSGPAKNIQYF. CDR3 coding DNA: TGTGCCAGCAGGTCCGGGCCAGCCAAAAACATTCAGTACTTC.

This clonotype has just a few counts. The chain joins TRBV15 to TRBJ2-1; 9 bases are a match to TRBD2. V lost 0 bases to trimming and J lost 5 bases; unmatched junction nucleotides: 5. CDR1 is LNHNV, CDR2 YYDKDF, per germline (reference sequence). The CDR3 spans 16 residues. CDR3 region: CATSRDATSGHNEQFF. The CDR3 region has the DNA TGTGCCACCAGCAGAGATGCGACTAGCGGACACAATGAGCAGTTCTTC.

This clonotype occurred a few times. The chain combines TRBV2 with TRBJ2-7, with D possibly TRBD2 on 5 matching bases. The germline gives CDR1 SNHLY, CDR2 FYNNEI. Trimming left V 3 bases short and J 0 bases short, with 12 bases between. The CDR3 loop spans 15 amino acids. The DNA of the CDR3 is TGTGCCAGCAGTGAGGTGGCGGGCAACTCCTACGAGCAGTACTTC. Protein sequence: CASSEVAGNSYEQYF.

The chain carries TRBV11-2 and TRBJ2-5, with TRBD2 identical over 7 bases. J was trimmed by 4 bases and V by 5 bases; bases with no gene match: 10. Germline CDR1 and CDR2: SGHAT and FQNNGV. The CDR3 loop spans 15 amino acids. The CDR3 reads CASSVFGAGIETQYF. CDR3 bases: TGTGCCAGCAGCGTCTTTGGAGCGGGGATAGAGACCCAGTACTTC.